These 15 T cell receptor beta chains originate from one sample sequenced in a study of blood T cells in healthy people across ages. A J-beta primer mix and a sample-barcoded 5' primer were used in a second PCR of roughly 6 to 12 cycles. TCRdb recomputed calls from the 5' RACE reads with MiXCR, one row per CDR3 protein. The table shows 1.5 million to 2 million distinct CDR3 sequences, with less than 50% occurring only once. The source material was blood. The receptors derive from a woman in her thirties or forties in good health.

The chain combines TRBV4-1 with TRBJ1-5; D remains ambiguous. The V gene lost 5 bases and the J gene lost 6 bases, with 17 bases spanning the gap. Germline CDR1 reads MGHRA; CDR2 reads YSYEKL. The CDR3 consists of 15 residues. The CDR3, as DNA: TGCGCCAGCAGCATTGGCCCCGGAATTGGTCAGCCCCAGCATTTT. The encoded protein is CASSIGPGIGQPQHF.

Remarks on this clonotype: An end of the junction does not agree with germline; a read error may underlie this. V is TRBV5-1 and J is TRBJ2-1; 8 bases line up with TRBD1. Germline CDR1 and CDR2: SGHRS and YFSETQ. The CDR3 is 15 amino acids. CDR3 sequence reads: CASGLDRGEWNEQFF. DNA of the CDR3: TGCGCCAGCGGCTTAGACAGGGGAGAGTGGAATGAGCAGTTCTTC.

This rearrangement joins TRBV28 to TRBJ1-2; D is unresolved. The ends were cut back, 1 base at V and 3 bases at J, with 3 bases in the middle. The CDR3 is 12 residues long. The germline V gene encodes CDR1 MDHEN and CDR2 SYDVKM. CDR3 protein: CASSLSYYGYTF. The CDR3 nucleotides read TGTGCCAGCAGTTTATCCTACTATGGCTACACCTTC.

This clonotype appeared a few times. The V and J genes are TRBV7-2 and TRBJ2-5; 11 bases align to TRBD2. The CDR3 is 16 residues long. V was pared by 1 base and J by 5 bases, with 6 bases of the junction left unmatched. CDR1 and CDR2 (germline): SGHTA, FQGNSA. CDR3 coding DNA: TGTGCCAGCAGCTTAGGAGCATTAGCGGGGGGGGAGACCCAGTACTTC. It translates to CASSLGALAGGETQYF.

CDR3 loop: CASSLGERSYEQYF. The CDR3 nucleotides read TGTGCCAGCAGCTTAGGTGAGCGGTCCTACGAGCAGTACTTC. V usage is TRBV13 and J usage is TRBJ2-7, with a weak D call TRBD2 (5 bases). The CDR3 extends over 14 amino acids. V gave up 0 bases and J gave up 1 base, with 7 bases separating them. The germline V gene encodes CDR1 PRHDT and CDR2 FYEKMQ (reference sequence). Using reference TRBV13 and TRBJ2-7 for the parts outside the CDR3, the full variable domain is AAGVIQSPRHLIKEKRETATLKCYPIPRHDTVYWYQQGPGQDPQFLISFYEKMQSDKGSIPDRFSAQQFSDYHSELNMSSLELGDSALYFCASSLGERSYEQYFGPGTRLTVT.

V is TRBV4-3 and J is TRBJ2-6; D is unresolved. The CDR3 contains 15 residues. The V and J ends lost 0 bases and 3 bases respectively, with 6 bases between them. CDR1 LGHNA and CDR2 YSLEER come from the germline V gene. The CDR3 coding sequence is TGCGCCAGCAGCCAAGAGGTTTGTGGGGCCAACGTCCTGACTTTC. Translation: CASSQEVCGANVLTF.

This clonotype came up a few times. The chain links TRBV7-2 to TRBJ2-1, with 8 positions matching TRBD2. The CDR3 spans 14 residues. Germline values: CDR1 SGHTA, CDR2 FQGNSA. V trimming: 1 base; J trimming: 9 bases; junction bases outside the gene matches: 5. Written as DNA, the CDR3 is TGTGCCAGCAGCTTAGGCGGGGGGCTCGGTGAGCAGTTCTTC. It yields the protein CASSLGGGLGEQFF.

The chain uses TRBV7-9 and TRBJ2-5, with 10 bases fitting TRBD2. The last part of the DNA fits TRBJ2-7 better; the J call may be wrong. Germline CDR1 reads SEHNR; CDR2 reads FQNEAQ (reference sequence). The CDR3 is 15 amino acids. For the CDR3, the DNA is TGTGCCAGCAGCTTAGTACTAGCGGGAAACGACGAGCAGTACTTC. Its translation: CASSLVLAGNDEQYF.

The CDR3 DNA follows: TGTGCCAGCAGTTTCACGGACCTCGCGAGGACTTTCTTT. It specifies CASSFTDLARTFF. The chain combines TRBV6-5 with TRBJ1-1; no firm D call. The CDR3 sequence is 13 residues long. Trimming took off 4 bases at V and 12 bases at J, with 18 bases between the two ends. Germline CDR1 is MNHEY and CDR2 is SVGAGI.

V is TRBV19 and J is TRBJ2-4; D remains ambiguous. CDR1 and CDR2 (germline): LNHDA, SQIVND (reference sequence). V lost 2 bases, J lost 6 bases, and 8 bases lay in between. The CDR3 consists of 13 residues. For the CDR3, the DNA is TGTGCCAGTAGTATACCAGCAACAAACATTCAGTACTTC. Its translation: CASSIPATNIQYF.

Notes on this clonotype: A junction end diverges from the germline sequence, so it may reflect a read error. The chain is built from TRBV20-1 and TRBJ2-4, with D possibly matching TRBD1 (5 bases). This CDR3 is 13 amino acids long. CDR1 is DFQATT and CDR2 is SNEGSKA in the germline V gene (reference sequence). The CDR3 loop is CGARDWQGNIQYF. CDR3 bases: TGCGGTGCTAGAGATTGGCAGGGAAACATTCAGTACTTC.

V usage is TRBV4-3 and J usage is TRBJ2-7; 10 nucleotides align to TRBD2. V lost 1 base and J lost 10; bases outside the gene matches: 7. Germline values: CDR1 LGHNA, CDR2 YSLEER. This CDR3 spans 14 amino acids. CDR3 in amino acids: CASSQARTSGDQYF. In DNA form, the CDR3 reads TGCGCCAGCAGCCAAGCTCGGACTAGCGGTGATCAGTACTTC.

This clonotype was counted only a few times. The chain couples TRBV4-3 to TRBJ2-3; D is possibly TRBD1 (5 bases). This CDR3 has 16 residues. Germline V gives CDR1 LGHNA, CDR2 YSLEER. The V gene lost 4 bases and the J gene lost 2 bases, with 16 bases spanning the gap. The CDR3 here is CASSPTPKGLTDTQYF. CDR3 in DNA: TGCGCCAGCAGCCCCACCCCCAAGGGGCTCACAGATACGCAGTATTTT.

The chain uses TRBV20-1 and TRBJ2-7; D remains unclear. The ends were cut back, 0 bases at V and 2 bases at J, with 14 bases in the middle. CDR3 length: 15 residues. Germline values: CDR1 DFQATT, CDR2 SNEGSKA (reference sequence). Here the CDR3 DNA reads TGCAGTGCTAGAGATGTAGGGATCCCAACCTACGAGCAGTACTTC. It yields the protein CSARDVGIPTYEQYF.

The CDR3 nucleotides are TGTGCCAGCAGCGACGACGGGGCCTCCGATACGCAGTATTTT. It specifies CASSDDGASDTQYF. The V call is TRBV7-6, the J call TRBJ2-3; D tentatively reads TRBD1 or TRBD2 (5 bases each). This CDR3 is 14 amino acids long. CDR1 and CDR2 (germline): SGHVS, FNYEAQ. V gave up 5 bases and J gave up 6 bases, with 15 bases separating them.